These 16 T cell receptor beta chains originate from one sample sequenced in a study of cytotoxic CD8 clonotypes in ibrutinib-treated CLL. The method was immunoSEQ multiplex PCR; TCRdb's version includes in-frame clones alone and lacks a portion of them. The data hold about 200,000 clones, with roughly three quarters observed a single time. Sample: PBMCs, taken after 12 months of ibrutinib treatment. The receptor source for this set is a human donor with chronic lymphocytic leukemia.

The J gene is TRBJ2-7, the V gene TRBV14; no definite D call. Looked up from germline, CDR1 is SGHDN and CDR2 is FVKESK. V lost 1 base, J lost 2 bases, and 9 bases lay in between. The CDR3 consists of 14 residues. CDR3 DNA: TGTGCCAGCAGCCAAGTTGTCGGCCCCTACGAGCAGTACTTC. Protein product: CASSQVVGPYEQYF. Filled out from reference TRBV14 and TRBJ2-7, the complete variable domain reads EAGVTQFPSHSVIEKGQTVTLRCDPISGHDNLYWYRRVMGKEIKFLLHFVKESKQDESGMPNNRFLAERTGGTYSTLKVQPAELEDSGVYFCASSQVVGPYEQYFGPGTRLTVT.

The rearrangement links TRBV30 to TRBJ1-2, with 9 bases matching TRBD1. The ends lost 8 bases at V and 7 bases at J; junction bases unmatched: 17. Germline values: CDR1 GTSNPN, CDR2 SVGIG (reference sequence). This CDR3 contains 15 residues. As DNA, the CDR3 is TGTGCCGGAAAACCCGGGACAGGGAGAAGTTCTGGCTACACCTTC. Amino acid sequence: CAGKPGTGRSSGYTF.

This clone was seen a handful of times. The chain uses TRBV5-1 and TRBJ2-2, with 9 bases matching TRBD2. J lost 3 bases, V lost 3 bases, and 6 bases had no gene match. The CDR3 length is 16 residues. Germline lookup yields CDR1 SGHRS and CDR2 YFSETQ. CDR3 coding DNA: TGCGCCAGCAGCTACGGGACTAGCTTGTACACCGGGGAGCTGTTTTTT. Translated: CASSYGTSLYTGELFF.

The chain links TRBV4-2 to TRBJ2-3, with D hard to call. This CDR3 spans 15 amino acids. The V end lost 5 bases, the J end lost 4 bases, and 16 bases lay between the germline ends. Germline loops: CDR1 LGHNA, CDR2 YNFKEQ. CDR3 protein: CASSWVQSDSDTQYF. Written as DNA, the CDR3 is TGTGCCAGCAGCTGGGTCCAGTCCGATTCAGATACGCAGTATTTT.

This clone occurred a few times. The chain combines TRBV30 with TRBJ1-1, with a tentative D call TRBD1 (5 bases). Trimming shortened V by 2 bases and J by 1 base, and 8 bases separated the two germline ends. There are 13 residues in the CDR3. Germline loops: CDR1 GTSNPN, CDR2 SVGIG (reference sequence). Written as DNA, the CDR3 is TGTGCCTGGAGTAGAACAGGGAACACTGAAGCTTTCTTT. Amino acid sequence: CAWSRTGNTEAFF.

This CDR3 reads CASSEKPGQRNTEAFF. The CDR3 bases are TGCGCCAGCAGTGAGAAACCGGGACAGAGGAACACTGAAGCTTTCTTT. The chain has TRBV10-1 and TRBJ1-1; 7 nucleotides line up with TRBD1. CDR1 is WNHNN and CDR2 is SYGVQD in the germline V gene (reference sequence). The CDR3 is 16 amino acids. After removal of 2 bases from V and 1 base from J, the junction contained 7 bases not matched to a gene.

J is TRBJ2-1 and V is TRBV11-2; 8 bases match TRBD1. This CDR3 spans 19 amino acids. Trimming took 2 bases from V and 3 from J; bases not matched to a gene: 15. Germline V gives CDR1 SGHAT, CDR2 FQNNGV. CDR3 sequence reads: CASSLRGDRLITHYNEQFF. DNA of the CDR3: TGTGCCAGCAGCTTACGCGGGGACAGGTTAATAACCCACTACAATGAGCAGTTCTTC.

The genes are TRBV5-4 and TRBJ1-3; TRBD1 agrees at 8 bases. V was pared by 3 bases and J by 7 bases, with 9 bases of the junction left unmatched. This CDR3 is 15 amino acids long. The germline V gene has CDR1 SGHNT and CDR2 YYREEE (reference sequence). The CDR3 is CASSSGTGDRNTIYF. The CDR3 DNA reads TGTGCCAGCAGCTCCGGGACAGGCGATCGGAACACCATATATTTT. Together with reference TRBV5-4 and TRBJ1-3, the CDR3 gives the full variable domain: ETGVTQSPTHLIKTRGQQVTLRCSSQSGHNTVSWYQQALGQGPQFIFQYYREEENGRGNFPPRFSGLQFPNYSSELNVNALELDDSALYLCASSSGTGDRNTIYFGEGSWLTVV.

CDR3 nucleotide sequence: TGTGCCAGCAGCTTTACCGGACAGGGGAGCTATGGCTACACCTTC. It translates to CASSFTGQGSYGYTF. V usage is TRBV7-8 and J usage is TRBJ1-2; TRBD1 aligns across 9 bases. The V and J ends lost 3 bases and 4 bases, in that order; junction bases with no gene match: 6. The CDR3 loop spans 15 amino acids. Germline lookup yields CDR1 SGHVS and CDR2 FQNEAQ.

The gene calls are TRBV5-1 and TRBJ1-6; D not certain. This CDR3 contains 12 residues. The germline V and J ends were trimmed by 4 bases and 11 bases, with 10 bases remaining between them. Germline CDR1 is SGHRS and CDR2 is YFSETQ. The CDR3 protein is CASSPTGTPLHF. The CDR3 bases are TGCGCCAGCAGCCCCACCGGGACACCCCTCCACTTT.

V gene TRBV28 combines with J gene TRBJ2-7, with 8 bases matching TRBD2. Per germline, CDR1 MDHEN and CDR2 SYDVKM. V dropped 5 bases and J dropped 3; count of bases not matched to a gene: 9. The CDR3 runs 15 residues. The CDR3 DNA sequence: TGTGCCAGCAGTGGACCGGGACTAGTTCTCTACGAGCAGTACTTC. Translated: CASSGPGLVLYEQYF.

This clone has just a few counts. The V gene is TRBV6-6, the J gene TRBJ2-5, with D uncertain. The germline CDR1 and CDR2 sequences are MNHNY and SVGAGI (reference sequence). The ends were cut back, 7 bases at V and 2 bases at J, with 14 bases in the middle. The CDR3 consists of 14 residues. The CDR3 bases are TGTGCCAGCACTCTTCCGGGCCCGCAAGAGACCCAGTACTTC. This gives the protein CASTLPGPQETQYF.

The chain links TRBV5-1 to TRBJ2-3; D is uncertain. Germline V gene data show CDR1 as SGHRS and CDR2 as YFSETQ. The CDR3 contains 13 residues. V gave up 4 bases and J gave up 0 bases, with 6 bases separating them. The DNA for the CDR3 is TGCGCCAGCAGCGATACTAGCACAGATACGCAGTATTTT. Translating it yields CASSDTSTDTQYF.

The rearrangement links TRBV11-2 to TRBJ1-1; D is perhaps TRBD1 (6 bases). CDR3 length: 15 residues. Trimming stripped 5 bases from V and 5 bases from J, with 18 bases between. Germline V lookup: CDR1 SGHAT, CDR2 FQNNGV. The CDR3 here is CASSTFKGEYTEAFF. The CDR3 DNA sequence: TGTGCCAGCAGCACATTTAAGGGGGAATATACTGAAGCTTTCTTT.

The rearrangement links TRBV6-1 to TRBJ1-5; 7 bases are shared with TRBD1. Trimming at V came to 8 bases and at J to 2 bases, leaving 9 bases not matched to a gene. This CDR3 comprises 15 residues. Germline CDR1 is MNHNS and CDR2 is SASEGT. The CDR3 region is CASADRAFGNQPQHF. CDR3 nucleotide sequence: TGTGCCAGCGCCGACAGGGCCTTCGGCAATCAGCCCCAGCATTTT.

The CDR3 spells CASSLGPDRGYNEQFF. CDR3 DNA sequence: TGTGCCAGCAGCTTAGGCCCGGACAGGGGCTACAATGAGCAGTTCTTC. J is TRBJ2-1 and V is TRBV7-3; 9 bases are a match to TRBD1. Germline lookup yields CDR1 SGHTA and CDR2 FQGTGA. The CDR3 has 16 residues. V dropped 2 bases and J dropped 3; count of bases not matched to a gene: 5.